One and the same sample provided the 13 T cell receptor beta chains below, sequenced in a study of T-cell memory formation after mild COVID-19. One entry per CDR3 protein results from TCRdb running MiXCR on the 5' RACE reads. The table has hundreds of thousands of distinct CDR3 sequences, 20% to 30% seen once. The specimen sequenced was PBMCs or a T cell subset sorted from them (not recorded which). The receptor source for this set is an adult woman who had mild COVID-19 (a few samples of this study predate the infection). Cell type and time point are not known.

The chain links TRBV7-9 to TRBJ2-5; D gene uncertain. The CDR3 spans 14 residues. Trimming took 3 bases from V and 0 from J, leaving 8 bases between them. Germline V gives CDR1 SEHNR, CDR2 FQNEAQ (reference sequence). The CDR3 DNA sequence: TGTGCCAGCAGCTTTTATCAGGACCAAGAGACCCAGTACTTC. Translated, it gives CASSFYQDQETQYF.

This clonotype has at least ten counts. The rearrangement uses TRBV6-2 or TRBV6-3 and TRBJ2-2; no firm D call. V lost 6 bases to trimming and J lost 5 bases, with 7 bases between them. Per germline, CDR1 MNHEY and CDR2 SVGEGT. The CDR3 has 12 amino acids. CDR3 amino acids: CASRSRTGELFF. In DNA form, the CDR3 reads TGTGCCAGCAGATCAAGGACCGGGGAGCTGTTTTTT.

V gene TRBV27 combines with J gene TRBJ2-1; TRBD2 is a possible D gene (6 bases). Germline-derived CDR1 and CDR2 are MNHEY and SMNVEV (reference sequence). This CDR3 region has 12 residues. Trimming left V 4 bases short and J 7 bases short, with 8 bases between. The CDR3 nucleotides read TGTGCCAGCAGTTCCGGACTAAATGAGCAGTTCTTC. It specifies CASSSGLNEQFF.

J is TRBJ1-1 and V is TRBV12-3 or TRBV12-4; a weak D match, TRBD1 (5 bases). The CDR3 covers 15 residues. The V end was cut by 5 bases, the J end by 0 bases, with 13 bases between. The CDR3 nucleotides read TGTGCCAGCAGTCGTGGGGGGGATCTGAACACTGAAGCTTTCTTT. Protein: CASSRGGDLNTEAFF.

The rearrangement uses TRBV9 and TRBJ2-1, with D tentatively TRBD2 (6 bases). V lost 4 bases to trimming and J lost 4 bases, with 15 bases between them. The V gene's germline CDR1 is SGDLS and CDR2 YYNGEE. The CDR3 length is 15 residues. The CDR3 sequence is CASSTGTSFYNEQFF. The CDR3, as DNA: TGTGCCAGCAGCACCGGGACTTCATTTTACAATGAGCAGTTCTTC.

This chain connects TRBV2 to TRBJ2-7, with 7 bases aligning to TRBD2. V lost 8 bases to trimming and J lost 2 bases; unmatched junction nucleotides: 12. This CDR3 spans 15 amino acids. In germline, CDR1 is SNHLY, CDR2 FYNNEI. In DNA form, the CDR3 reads TGTGCCAGCGGCGGGCCCTCAGCGGGAACCTACGAGCAGTACTTC. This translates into CASGGPSAGTYEQYF.

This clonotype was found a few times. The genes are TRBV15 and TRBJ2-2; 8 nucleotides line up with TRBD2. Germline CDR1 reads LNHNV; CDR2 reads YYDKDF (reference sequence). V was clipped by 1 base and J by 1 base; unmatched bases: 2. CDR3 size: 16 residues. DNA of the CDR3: TGTGCCACCAGCAGAGGGAGCGGGGGGAACACCGGGGAGCTGTTTTTT. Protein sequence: CATSRGSGGNTGELFF.

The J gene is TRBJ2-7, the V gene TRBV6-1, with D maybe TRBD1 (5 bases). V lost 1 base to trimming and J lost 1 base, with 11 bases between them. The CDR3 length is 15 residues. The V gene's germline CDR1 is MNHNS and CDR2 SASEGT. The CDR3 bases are TGTGCCAGCAGTGAAGAAGGGGCATGGTCCTACGAGCAGTACTTC. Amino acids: CASSEEGAWSYEQYF.

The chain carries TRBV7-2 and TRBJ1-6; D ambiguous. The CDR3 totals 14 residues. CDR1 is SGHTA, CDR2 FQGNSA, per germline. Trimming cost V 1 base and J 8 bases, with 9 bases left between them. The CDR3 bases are TGTGCCAGCAGCTTAGACAGTATCGATTCACCCCTCCACTTT. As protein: CASSLDSIDSPLHF.

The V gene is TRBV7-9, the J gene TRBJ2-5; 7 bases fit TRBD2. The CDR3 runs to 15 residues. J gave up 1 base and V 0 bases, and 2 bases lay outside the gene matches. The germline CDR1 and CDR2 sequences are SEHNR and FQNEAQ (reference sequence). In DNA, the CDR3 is TGTGCCAGCAGCTTAGCTTCTAGCGGCCAAGAGACCCAGTACTTC. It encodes CASSLASSGQETQYF.

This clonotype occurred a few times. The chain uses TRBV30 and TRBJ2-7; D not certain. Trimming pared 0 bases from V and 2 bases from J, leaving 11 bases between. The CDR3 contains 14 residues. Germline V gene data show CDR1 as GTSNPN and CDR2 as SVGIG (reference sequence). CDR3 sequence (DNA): TGTGCCTGGAGTGTCCTGGCGTGGGCCTACGAGCAGTACTTC. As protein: CAWSVLAWAYEQYF. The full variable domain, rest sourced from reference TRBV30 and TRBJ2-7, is SQTIHQWPATLVQPVGSPLSLECTVEGTSNPNLYWYRQAAGRGLQLLFYSVGIGQISSEVPQNLSASRPQDRQFILSSKKLLLSDSGFYLCAWSVLAWAYEQYFGPGTRLTVT.

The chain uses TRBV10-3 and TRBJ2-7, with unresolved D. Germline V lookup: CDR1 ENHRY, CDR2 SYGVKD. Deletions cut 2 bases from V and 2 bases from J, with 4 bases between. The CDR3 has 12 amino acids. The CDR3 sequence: CAISEPPYEQYF. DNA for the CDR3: TGTGCCATCAGTGAGCCACCCTACGAGCAGTACTTC.

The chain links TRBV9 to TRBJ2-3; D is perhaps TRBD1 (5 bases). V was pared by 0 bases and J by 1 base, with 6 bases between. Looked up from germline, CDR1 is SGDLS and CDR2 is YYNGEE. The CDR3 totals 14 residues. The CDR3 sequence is CASSVVGGTDTQYF. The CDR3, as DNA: TGTGCCAGCAGCGTAGTAGGGGGCACAGATACGCAGTATTTT.